The 6 T cell receptor beta chains presented below share a single source sample, sequenced in a study of blood T cell repertoires in COVID-19. Only in-frame clones appear in the TCRdb table, and some are missing; sequencing was by immunoSEQ multiplex PCR. The data contain 190,000 or so clones, 89% of them singletons. What was sequenced was peripheral blood. The receptors were gathered from a middle-aged man with acute or convalescent COVID-19.

The V call is TRBV5-5, the J call TRBJ1-4; a weak D match, TRBD1 (5 bases). The CDR3 is 14 residues long. Germline-derived CDR1 and CDR2 are SGHKS and YYEKEE (reference sequence). With 0 bases removed from V and 10 bases from J, the gap between germline ends came to 13 bases. CDR3 DNA sequence: TGTGCCAGCAGCTTGGTGGGAGGTGGGGGAAAACTGTTTTTT. The encoded protein is CASSLVGGGGKLFF.

The chain uses TRBV11-2 and TRBJ2-7; no firm D call. V shed 5 bases and J shed 0 bases, with 11 bases lying between them. The CDR3 contains 14 residues. Looked up from germline, CDR1 is SGHAT and CDR2 is FQNNGV. CDR3 amino acids: CASSLYLSSYEQYF. CDR3 nucleotide sequence: TGTGCCAGCAGCCTTTACTTAAGCTCCTACGAGCAGTACTTC.

The chain combines TRBV30 with TRBJ2-7, with D unclear. V lost 5 bases to trimming and J lost 1 base, with 6 bases between them. Per germline, CDR1 GTSNPN and CDR2 SVGIG (reference sequence). The CDR3 spans 11 residues. CDR3 DNA: TGTGCCTGGGGCCCATCCTACGAGCAGTACTTC. This encodes CAWGPSYEQYF.

The chain uses TRBV10-3 and TRBJ2-5; D remains unclear. Germline V CDR1 and CDR2: ENHRY, SYGVKD. V was trimmed by 2 bases and J by 5 bases, leaving 6 bases between them. This CDR3 is built from 12 residues. As DNA, the CDR3 is TGTGCCATCAGTGAGGGTGCGGAGACCCAGTACTTC. As protein: CAISEGAETQYF.

CDR3 nucleotide sequence: TGTGCCAGCAGCGTAGGGGCTAGCGGGGGGGCATATGAGCAGTTCTTC. Protein: CASSVGASGGAYEQFF. V gene TRBV7-2 combines with J gene TRBJ2-1; TRBD2 agrees at 12 bases. CDR3 length: 16 amino acids. From germline, CDR1 is SGHTA and CDR2 FQGNSA. V trimming: 5 bases; J trimming: 8 bases; junction bases outside the gene matches: 10.

This chain links TRBV5-1 with TRBJ1-2, with 8 bases aligning to TRBD1. V lost 3 bases and J lost 4; bases outside the gene matches: 2. CDR1 and CDR2 (germline): SGHRS, YFSETQ. This CDR3 contains 13 residues. CDR3 DNA sequence: TGCGCCAGCAGCTGGGACAGGTCCTATGGCTACACCTTC. Protein: CASSWDRSYGYTF.